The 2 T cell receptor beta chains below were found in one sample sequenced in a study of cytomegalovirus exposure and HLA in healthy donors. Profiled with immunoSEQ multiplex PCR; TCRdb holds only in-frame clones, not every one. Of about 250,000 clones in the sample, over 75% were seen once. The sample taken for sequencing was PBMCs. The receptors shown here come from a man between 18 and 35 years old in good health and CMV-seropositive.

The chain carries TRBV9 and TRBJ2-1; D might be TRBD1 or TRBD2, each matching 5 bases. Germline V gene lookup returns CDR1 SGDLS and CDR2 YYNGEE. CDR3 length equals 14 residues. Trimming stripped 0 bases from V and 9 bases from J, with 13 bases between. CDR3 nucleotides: TGTGCCAGCAGCGTAGGCGGAGGTACAGGTGAGCAGTTCTTC. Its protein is CASSVGGGTGEQFF.

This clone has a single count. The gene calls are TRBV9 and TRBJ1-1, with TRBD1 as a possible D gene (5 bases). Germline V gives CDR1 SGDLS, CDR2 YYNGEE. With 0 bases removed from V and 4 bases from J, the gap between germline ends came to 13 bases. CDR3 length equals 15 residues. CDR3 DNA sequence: TGTGCCAGCAGCGTAGGACAGCGAACGGGCACTGAAGCTTTCTTT. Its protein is CASSVGQRTGTEAFF.